These 7 T cell receptor beta chains originate from one sample sequenced in a study of blood T cells in healthy people across ages (dated by TCRdb to 2013 to 2016). Libraries were built with 5' RACE. The data were produced on an Illumina HiSeq 2500. The second PCR ran for roughly 7 to 11 cycles and used a J-beta primer mix along with a sample-barcoded 5' primer. TCRdb reworked the public reads: Q25 trimming with fastp, MiXCR clone assembly, productive beta chains retained. Entries that share a CDR3 protein sequence are merged under the most common genes and DNA. In this sample the table shows approximately 800,000 distinct CDR3 sequences, nearly 60% of which occur a single time. 20% to 25% of the sample is held by the ten biggest clonotypes. Material for sequencing was blood. The source of these receptors is a man aged 25 to 40 in good health.

In this sample, this clonotype turned up a few times. The chain uses TRBV6-5 and TRBJ2-5; D is unresolved. CDR1 and CDR2 from the germline V gene are MNHEY and SVGAGI. The CDR3 runs to 11 residues. V was pared by 7 bases and J by 5 bases, with 8 bases between. The CDR3 region has the DNA TGTGCCAGCACTCGGCAGGAGACCCAGTACTTC. It is translated as CASTRQETQYF.

Points on this clonotype: A much larger clone lies a single base off, so this may be a read error. This chain joins TRBV20-1 and TRBJ2-3, with 7 bases that match TRBD1. TRBJ1-5 explains the end of the DNA better; the J call may be wrong. CDR1 and CDR2 from the germline V gene are DFQATT and SNEGSKA (reference sequence). This CDR3 has 14 amino acids. CDR3 sequence (DNA): TGCAGTGCCCGGACAGGCCGCATCCTAAGCTCGCAGCATTTT. It codes for CSARTGRILSSQHF.

The chain is built from TRBV6-4 and TRBJ1-5; 9 bases map to TRBD1. Trimming at V came to 6 bases and at J to 5 bases, leaving 5 bases not matched to a gene. Germline V gene lookup returns CDR1 MRHNA and CDR2 SNTAGT. This CDR3 has 14 residues. The CDR3 sequence is CASRDRGMDQPQHF. The CDR3 nucleotides read TGTGCCAGCAGAGACAGGGGGATGGATCAGCCCCAGCATTTT.

The chain links TRBV4-1 to TRBJ2-5, with TRBD2 as a possible D gene (6 bases). Trimming removed 4 bases from V and 3 bases from J, with 12 bases in between. Germline CDR1 reads MGHRA; CDR2 reads YSYEKL. The CDR3 runs to 14 residues. CDR3 bases: TGCGCCAGCAGCCGGGGAGTAGCGGAAGAGACCCAGTACTTC. Encoded protein: CASSRGVAEETQYF.

The chain is built from TRBV27 and TRBJ2-1; 8 nucleotides line up with TRBD1. The CDR3 sequence is 16 residues long. Trimming cost V 5 bases and J 4 bases; bases outside gene matches: 10. The germline V gene encodes CDR1 MNHEY and CDR2 SMNVEV (reference sequence). CDR3 sequence: CASSPGQVFIYNEQFF. Here the CDR3 DNA reads TGTGCCAGCAGTCCGGGACAGGTTTTCATATACAATGAGCAGTTCTTC.

This sequence joins TRBV6-2 or TRBV6-3 and TRBJ2-3; TRBD2 matches 11 bases. Germline CDR1 and CDR2: MNHEY and SVGEGT. This CDR3 region has 16 residues. V trimming: 7 bases; J trimming: 2 bases; junction bases outside the gene matches: 8. CDR3 amino acids: CASTRPGLAVTDTQYF. CDR3 in DNA: TGTGCCAGCACCAGACCGGGACTAGCGGTCACAGATACGCAGTATTTT.

The DNA for the CDR3 is TGTGCCAGCAGCCCTCGTACCGGACAGTACGCAACTAATGAGCAGTACTTC. As protein: CASSPRTGQYATNEQYF. The chain uses TRBV7-8 and TRBJ2-1; D possibly corresponds to TRBD1 (6 bases). The tail of the sequence fits TRBJ2-7 better, so the J call may be wrong. The CDR3 totals 17 residues. Germline V gene lookup returns CDR1 SGHVS and CDR2 FQNEAQ.